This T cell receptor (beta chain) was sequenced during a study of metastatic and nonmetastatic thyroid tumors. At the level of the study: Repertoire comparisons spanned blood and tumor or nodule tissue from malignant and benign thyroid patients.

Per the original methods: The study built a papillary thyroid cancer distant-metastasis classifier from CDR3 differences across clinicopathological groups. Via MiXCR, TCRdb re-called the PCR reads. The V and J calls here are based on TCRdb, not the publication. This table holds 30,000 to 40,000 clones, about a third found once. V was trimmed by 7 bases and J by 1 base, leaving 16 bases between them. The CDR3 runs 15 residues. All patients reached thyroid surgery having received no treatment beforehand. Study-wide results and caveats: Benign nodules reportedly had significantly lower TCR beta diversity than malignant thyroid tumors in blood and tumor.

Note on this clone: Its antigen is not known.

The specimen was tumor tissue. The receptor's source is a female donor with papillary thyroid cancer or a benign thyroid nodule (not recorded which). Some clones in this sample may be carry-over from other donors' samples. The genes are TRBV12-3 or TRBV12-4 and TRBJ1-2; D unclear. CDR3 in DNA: TGTGCCAGCACCCACCGCGGCAGACTTAACTATGGCTACACCTTC. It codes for CASTHRGRLNYGYTF.